Presented here are 20 T cell receptor beta chains from one specimen sequenced in a study of blood T cell repertoires in COVID-19. Method: immunoSEQ multiplex PCR; TCRdb's copy keeps in-frame clones and lacks some. The sample lists roughly 150,000 clones; over 80% were seen once. Sequenced material: peripheral blood. Source of these receptors: a man between 65 and 79 years old who had recovered from COVID-19.

V is TRBV11-2 and J is TRBJ2-1; D is ambiguous. V was shortened by 4 bases and J by 0 bases, with 4 bases between the two germline ends. Germline CDR1 and CDR2: SGHAT and FQNNGV. This CDR3 spans 13 amino acids. The CDR3 bases are TGTGCCAGCAGCTCCTACTCCTACAATGAGCAGTTCTTC. This gives the protein CASSSYSYNEQFF. Together with reference TRBV11-2 and TRBJ2-1, the CDR3 gives the full variable domain: EAGVAQSPRYKIIEKRQSVAFWCNPISGHATLYWYQQILGQGPKLLIQFQNNGVVDDSQLPKDRFSAERLKGVDSTLKIQPAKLEDSAVYLCASSSYSYNEQFFGPGTRLTVL.

The genes are TRBV27 and TRBJ2-3; the match to TRBD1 covers 7 bases. Unmatched junction bases numbered 9, after V lost 6 bases and J lost 0 bases. Per the germline V gene, CDR1 is MNHEY and CDR2 is SMNVEV (reference sequence). The CDR3 extends over 16 amino acids. This CDR3 is CASSLNPGQSTDTQYF. The CDR3 DNA is TGTGCCAGCAGCCTGAACCCGGGACAGAGCACAGATACGCAGTATTTT.

The chain employs TRBV11-3 and TRBJ2-3; TRBD2 agrees at 13 bases. J lost 4 bases, V lost 5 bases, and 15 bases had no gene match. CDR3 length equals 19 residues. Per germline, CDR1 SGHNT and CDR2 YENEEA. The CDR3 DNA is TGTGCCAGCAGCCTGCTGGGACTAGCGGGATATAGTAGTTCAGATACGCAGTATTTT. Protein product: CASSLLGLAGYSSSDTQYF.

V gene TRBV3-1 (or the pseudogene TRBV3-2) combines with J gene TRBJ2-5, with 7 bases matching TRBD2. The germline V gene encodes CDR1 LGHDT and CDR2 YNNKEL (reference sequence). V was pared by 1 base and J by 3 bases, with 2 bases of the junction left unmatched. This CDR3 contains 14 residues. The CDR3 loop reads CASSQVGREETQYF. The CDR3, as DNA: TGTGCCAGCAGCCAAGTTGGGAGGGAAGAGACCCAGTACTTC.

This clone came up a few times. The chain employs TRBV3-1 (or the pseudogene TRBV3-2) and TRBJ1-4, with a tentative D call TRBD1 (5 bases). The CDR3 runs 16 residues. The ends were cut back, 2 bases at V and 0 bases at J, with 10 bases in the middle. In germline, CDR1 is LGHDT, CDR2 YNNKEL (reference sequence). Here the CDR3 reads CASSQWGDSTNEKLFF. In DNA form, the CDR3 reads TGTGCCAGCAGCCAATGGGGGGACTCAACTAATGAAAAACTGTTTTTT.

The chain uses TRBV2 and TRBJ2-3; 10 bases line up with TRBD1. Looked up from germline, CDR1 is SNHLY and CDR2 is FYNNEI. There are 15 residues in the CDR3. Losses at the gene ends were 6 bases for V and 3 bases for J; bases not matched to a gene: 6. Here the CDR3 reads CASRLGQGETDTQYF. CDR3 DNA sequence: TGTGCCAGCAGATTAGGACAGGGGGAGACAGATACGCAGTATTTT.

V is TRBV5-1 and J is TRBJ2-3; a possible D gene is TRBD2 (5 bases). Germline-derived CDR1 and CDR2 are SGHRS and YFSETQ. The CDR3 is 14 residues long. Trimming left V 0 bases short and J 6 bases short, with 11 bases between. The CDR3 protein is CASSLGPGGDTQYF. CDR3 DNA sequence: TGCGCCAGCAGCTTGGGGCCAGGAGGTGATACGCAGTATTTT.

The V call is TRBV5-1, the J call TRBJ2-3; D uncertain. Germline values: CDR1 SGHRS, CDR2 YFSETQ. V was cut by 0 bases and J by 6 bases, with 8 bases left in between. The CDR3 runs 13 residues. CDR3 coding DNA: TGCGCCAGCAGCTTGGAAGTAGCCGATACGCAGTATTTT. This translates into CASSLEVADTQYF.

This rearrangement joins TRBV3-1 (or the pseudogene TRBV3-2) to TRBJ1-3, with TRBD1 identical over 7 bases. V lost 4 bases to trimming and J lost 4 bases; unmatched junction nucleotides: 7. Germline V CDR1 and CDR2: LGHDT, YNNKEL (reference sequence). The CDR3 runs 15 residues. Here the CDR3 reads CASSPGTALGNTIYF. The CDR3 DNA reads TGTGCCAGCAGCCCCGGGACAGCGCTCGGAAACACCATATATTTT.

The rearrangement joins TRBV19 to TRBJ1-1; D ambiguous. The CDR3 is 12 amino acids. Trimming cost V 5 bases and J 2 bases, with 6 bases left between them. The germline V gene has CDR1 LNHDA and CDR2 SQIVND (reference sequence). The CDR3 nucleotides read TGTGCCAGTAGTGCCGGTAACACTGAAGCTTTCTTT. As protein: CASSAGNTEAFF.

The V gene is TRBV15, the J gene TRBJ1-1; 7 nucleotides align to TRBD1. CDR3 length equals 16 residues. The germline gives CDR1 LNHNV, CDR2 YYDKDF (reference sequence). Trimming removed 0 bases from V and 3 bases from J; junction bases left unmatched: 7. The DNA for the CDR3 is TGTGCCACCAGCAGAGATCGATGGCAGGGGGACACTGAAGCTTTCTTT. As protein: CATSRDRWQGDTEAFF. The entire variable domain, with the rest obtained from reference TRBV15 and TRBJ1-1, is as follows: DAMVIQNPRYQVTQFGKPVTLSCSQTLNHNVMYWYQQKSSQAPKLLFHYYDKDFNNEADTPDNFQSRRPNTSFCFLDIRSPGLGDTAMYLCATSRDRWQGDTEAFFGQGTRLTVV.

The chain joins TRBV27 to TRBJ2-1; TRBD2 agrees at 8 bases. The CDR3 runs to 13 residues. CDR1 is MNHEY and CDR2 is SMNVEV in the germline V gene (reference sequence). V gave up 4 bases and J gave up 7 bases; unmatched junction bases: 3. CDR3 nucleotide sequence: TGTGCCAGCAGTTGGGTAGCGGGAAATGAGCAGTTCTTC. Amino acids: CASSWVAGNEQFF.

This clone was observed at least ten times. The V and J genes are TRBV11-1 and TRBJ1-1, with D possibly TRBD1 on 5 matching bases. Germline values: CDR1 SGHAT, CDR2 FQDESV (reference sequence). Trimming removed 3 bases from V and 1 base from J, with 6 bases in between. CDR3 length equals 13 residues. CDR3 amino acids: CASSLGQNTEAFF. CDR3 coding DNA: TGTGCCAGCAGCTTGGGGCAGAACACTGAAGCTTTCTTT.

CDR3: CAMQQAGSAEAFF. CDR3 nucleotides: TGTGCCATGCAACAGGCGGGGAGCGCTGAAGCTTTCTTT. The chain is built from TRBV28 and TRBJ1-1; the D gene is possibly TRBD1 (5 bases). Germline V gives CDR1 MDHEN, CDR2 SYDVKM. The V end lost 10 bases, the J end lost 6 bases, and 18 bases lay between the germline ends. The CDR3 is made up of 13 amino acids.

V usage is TRBV21-1 and J usage is TRBJ2-2; the listed D gene, TRBD2, was not tested against the DNA. TRBV21-1 is a listed pseudogene. The CDR3 contains 17 residues. In nucleotides, the CDR3 is TGTGCCAGCAAGTCTTACGCCGGAGAGGGAAGCACCGGGGAGCTGTTTTTT. Its translation is CASKSYAGEGSTGELFF.

The CDR3 protein is CASSSTTGARDTQYF. CDR3 coding DNA: TGTGCCAGCAGCTCAACGACAGGGGCTAGAGATACGCAGTATTTT. The rearrangement uses TRBV7-9 and TRBJ2-3; TRBD1 matches 8 bases. Trimming at V came to 4 bases and at J to 5 bases, leaving 8 bases not matched to a gene. The CDR3 sequence is 15 residues long. In germline, CDR1 is SEHNR, CDR2 FQNEAQ (reference sequence).

This clone was seen a handful of times. V gene TRBV27 combines with J gene TRBJ1-6; the D is unclear. CDR1 and CDR2 (germline): MNHEY, SMNVEV (reference sequence). Trimming removed 3 bases from V and 5 bases from J, with 5 bases in between. The CDR3 has 13 residues. The CDR3 DNA reads as TGTGCCAGCAGTTTTCAGGATAATTCACCCCTCCACTTT. Translation gives CASSFQDNSPLHF.

The gene calls are TRBV6-4 and TRBJ2-3; the match to TRBD1 covers 10 bases. Trimming took 2 bases from V and 4 from J; bases not matched to a gene: 0. The CDR3 has 14 amino acids. The germline V gene encodes CDR1 MRHNA and CDR2 SNTAGT. CDR3 in amino acids: CASSDGQGADTQYF. The CDR3 DNA follows: TGTGCCAGCAGTGACGGACAGGGGGCAGATACGCAGTATTTT.

The rearrangement links TRBV10-3 to TRBJ2-1, with 7 bases aligning to TRBD2. Trimming removed 4 bases from V and 4 bases from J; junction bases left unmatched: 10. Germline V CDR1 and CDR2: ENHRY, SYGVKD. CDR3 length: 16 residues. Here the CDR3 reads CAISGGGLAEYNEQFF. Written as DNA, the CDR3 is TGTGCCATCAGTGGGGGGGGTCTAGCGGAGTACAATGAGCAGTTCTTC.

To note about this clone: The sample contains more than one DNA sequence encoding this CDR3. The rearrangement uses TRBV7-9 and TRBJ2-2; D remains ambiguous. Trimming took off 2 bases at V and 8 bases at J, with 3 bases between the two ends. The CDR3 is made up of 11 amino acids. Germline CDR1 and CDR2: SEHNR and FQNEAQ (reference sequence). DNA for the CDR3: TGTGCCAGCAGCTTATCTGGGGAGCTGTTTTTT. Translating it yields CASSLSGELFF.